This T cell receptor beta chain was sequenced during a study of blood T cell repertoires in COVID-19. Study-level information: Acute and convalescent COVID-19 specimens originated in the United States, Italy and Spain.

In the authors' methods: Amplification of reference gene primers provided the estimated nucleated cell counts. Profiled with immunoSEQ multiplex PCR; TCRdb holds only in-frame clones, not every one. V and J calls plus clone size are reproduced from that table; the DNA served to infer D and trimming. The data contain about 80,000 clones, 70% to 80% of them singletons. CDR1 and CDR2 (germline): KGHDR, SFDVKD. Unmatched junction bases numbered 4, after V lost 10 bases and J lost 0 bases. This CDR3 has 14 amino acids. The chain carries TRBV24-1 and TRBJ1-5; 8 nucleotides match TRBD1. This clonotype was obtained from a man between 65 and 80 years old with active or convalescent COVID-19. The sequencing input was peripheral blood. CDR3 DNA sequence: TGTGCCACGGGACAGGAACATAGCAATCAGCCCCAGCATTTT. This gives the protein CATGQEHSNQPQHF.